This T cell receptor (beta chain) comes out of a study of technical replicates of blood from several donors. The CDR3 sequence is 19 residues long. Trimming cost V 6 bases and J 0 bases; bases outside gene matches: 18. Germline CDR1 and CDR2: SQVTM and ANQGSEA. Profiling relied on immunoSEQ multiplex PCR, and the TCRdb table lists in-frame clones only, not all of them. The data hold over 75,000 clones, with 95% to 98% observed a single time. Sample: T cells isolated from PBMCs. This receptor was identified in a human donor in good health. The genes are TRBV29-1 and TRBJ2-1, with TRBD2 matching 9 bases. The CDR3 sequence is CSVGTWAGGPPRSYNEQFF. Here the CDR3 DNA reads TGCAGCGTCGGAACCTGGGCGGGGGGGCCCCCTCGCTCCTACAATGAGCAGTTCTTC.